These T cell receptor beta chains were read from a single sample in a study of blood T cell repertoires in COVID-19. TCRdb's table, derived via immunoSEQ multiplex PCR, lists solely in-frame clones and lacks some. The sample has about 120,000 clones, roughly 85% seen once. The source material was peripheral blood. The receptors derive from a woman aged 80 or over with acute or convalescent COVID-19. CDR3s include the opening cysteine and the closing phenylalanine or tryptophan. A D gene is named only where the DNA matches it firmly. Not every row has a clone size; where given, it reads once, few, many or a size class.

.	TRBJ2-3	TRBV7-9	.	CASSLGSGGTDTQYF	TGTGCCAGCAGCTTAGGTAGCGGCGGCACAGATACGCAGTATTTT
.	TRBJ1-6	TRBV4-1	.	CASSPPGTSNSPLHF	TGCGCCAGCAGCCCCCCGGGGACTTCAAATTCACCCCTCCACTTT
.	TRBJ2-5	TRBV5-1	.	CASSFGTDETQYF	TGCGCCAGCAGCTTTGGTACAGACGAGACCCAGTACTTC
TRBD2	TRBJ2-5	TRBV10-3	once	CAISESTGGRGETQYF	TGTGCCATCAGTGAGTCGACGGGGGGAAGAGGAGAGACCCAGTACTTC
TRBD2	TRBJ2-5	TRBV5-1	once	CASGSGGSEETQYF	TGCGCCAGCGGGAGCGGGGGGAGTGAGGAGACCCAGTACTTC
TRBD2	TRBJ2-1	TRBV5-4	.	CASSSGLAGDYNEQFF	TGTGCCAGCAGCTCCGGACTAGCGGGGGATTACAATGAGCAGTTCTTC
.	TRBJ1-2	TRBV4-2	.	CASSQDGQRSYGYTF	TGTGCCAGCAGCCAAGATGGGCAGAGAAGCTATGGCTACACCTTC
.	TRBJ1-6	TRBV5-4	.	CASSSGWGTTNSPLHF	TGTGCCAGCAGCTCAGGGTGGGGGACAACCAATTCACCCCTCCACTTT
TRBD2	TRBJ2-7	TRBV7-2	.	CASGSSGGAGEQYF	TGTGCCAGCGGATCTAGCGGGGGGGCCGGAGAGCAGTACTTC
TRBD1	TRBJ1-2	TRBV5-8	.	CASSLGGTGTGTF	TGTGCCAGCAGCTTGGGAGGGACAGGGACCGGCACCTTC
.	TRBJ1-5	TRBV6-6	.	CASRGGNQPQHF	TGTGCCAGCAGGGGAGGCAATCAGCCCCAGCATTTT
TRBD1	TRBJ1-4	TRBV18	.	CASSPMQGAGTNEKLFF	TGTGCCAGCTCACCGATGCAGGGGGCAGGAACTAATGAAAAACTGTTTTTT
.	TRBJ1-5	TRBV10-3	.	CATSSWAGRYEGRNQPQHF	TGTGCCACCTCCTCTTGGGCAGGGAGGTACGAGGGACGCAATCAGCCCCAGCATTTT
TRBD2	TRBJ2-1	TRBV7-2	.	CASSLVGGGIYEQFF	TGTGCCAGCAGCTTAGTTGGCGGGGGTATATATGAGCAGTTCTTC
.	TRBJ2-2	TRBV6-2/TRBV6-3	.	CASSYRRDGELFF	TGTGCCAGCAGTTACCGGCGGGATGGGGAGCTGTTTTTT
.	TRBJ1-5	TRBV19	.	CASSRGTRQPQHF	TGTGCCAGTAGCCGGGGGACCCGACAGCCCCAGCATTTT
.	TRBJ1-1	TRBV6-1	.	CASSERGRLEAFF	TGTGCCAGCAGTGAAAGGGGTAGACTTGAAGCTTTCTTT
TRBD1	TRBJ1-4	TRBV5-6	.	CASSSGTGVANEKLFF	TGTGCCAGCAGCTCCGGGACAGGGGTAGCTAATGAAAAACTGTTTTTT
.	TRBJ2-3	TRBV12-3/TRBV12-4	once	CASSPGDTQYF	TGTGCCAGCAGTCCCGGAGATACGCAGTATTTT
.	TRBJ1-4	TRBV11-2	.	CASSPRTRVVEKLFF	TGTGCCAGCAGCCCACGGACAAGGGTTGTAGAAAAACTGTTTTTT
.	TRBJ2-5	TRBV4-2	.	CASSQEGHVGTNEETQYF	TGTGCCAGCAGCCAAGAGGGCCATGTTGGGACAAACGAAGAGACCCAGTACTTC
.	TRBJ1-2	TRBV3-1/TRBV3-2	.	CASSLLTGNGYTF	TGTGCCAGCAGCCTATTGACAGGCAATGGCTACACCTTC
.	TRBJ1-5	TRBV4-1	.	CASSAGGFYSNRPQHF	TGCGCCAGCAGCGCGGGGGGATTCTATAGCAATCGGCCCCAGCATTTT
.	TRBJ2-1	TRBV18	.	CASSPGVGNEQFF	TGTGCCAGCTCACCGGGCGTCGGCAATGAGCAGTTCTTC
.	TRBJ1-1	TRBV12-3/TRBV12-4	.	CASSLGANTEAFF	TGTGCCAGCAGTTTAGGGGCTAACACTGAAGCTTTCTTT
TRBD2	TRBJ2-1	TRBV5-4	.	CASSKGLADTSYNEQFF	TGTGCCAGCAGCAAGGGACTAGCGGATACCTCCTACAATGAGCAGTTCTTC
TRBD2	TRBJ2-5	TRBV7-2	.	CASSLGGYQETQYF	TGTGCCAGCAGCTTGGGGGGGTACCAAGAGACCCAGTACTTC
.	TRBJ1-1	TRBV28	.	CASPPLQGANTEAFF	TGTGCCAGCCCCCCATTACAGGGAGCAAACACTGAAGCTTTCTTT
TRBD1	TRBJ1-4	TRBV6-6	.	CASRDTGASEKLFF	TGTGCCAGCAGAGATACAGGGGCGAGTGAAAAACTGTTTTTT
TRBD1	TRBJ1-4	TRBV19	.	CASKDRGRQREKLFF	TGTGCCAGTAAGGACAGGGGGCGTCAACGGGAAAAACTGTTTTTT
.	TRBJ2-2	TRBV6-5	.	CASSLNTGELFF	TGTGCCAGCAGCCTTAACACCGGGGAGCTGTTTTTT
.	TRBJ2-2	TRBV28	.	CASLSRGNTGELFF	TGTGCCAGCCTTTCTCGGGGGAACACCGGGGAGCTGTTTTTT
.	TRBJ1-5	TRBV11-2	.	CASSPQGGDQPQHF	TGTGCCAGCAGTCCACAGGGTGGGGATCAGCCCCAGCATTTT
.	TRBJ1-5	TRBV12-3/TRBV12-4	.	CASKTTGDQPQHF	TGTGCCAGCAAAACGACGGGGGATCAGCCCCAGCATTTT
.	TRBJ2-3	TRBV10-3	.	CARWGRSSTDTQYF	TGTGCCCGCTGGGGGCGGAGTAGCACAGATACGCAGTATTTT
.	TRBJ1-6	TRBV6-1	.	CASREGAGTVSPLHF	TGTGCCAGCAGGGAAGGGGCAGGGACTGTTTCACCCCTCCACTTT
TRBD1	TRBJ2-7	TRBV5-1	.	CASSFPDREGGQYF	TGCGCCAGCAGCTTTCCTGACAGGGAAGGTGGGCAGTACTTC
.	TRBJ1-5	TRBV6-5	.	CASRTSGASESQHF	TGTGCCAGCAGAACCTCAGGTGCGTCTGAGTCCCAGCATTTT
.	TRBJ1-3	TRBV18	.	CASSPRGTTGNTIYF	TGTGCCAGCTCACCACGGGGCACAACTGGAAACACCATATATTTT
TRBD1	TRBJ1-1	TRBV11-2	.	CASSLGQGALNTEAFF	TGTGCCAGCAGCTTAGGACAGGGGGCATTGAACACTGAAGCTTTCTTT
.	TRBJ2-7	TRBV7-3	once	CASSSQAGEQYF	TGTGCCAGCAGCTCACAGGCTGGGGAGCAGTACTTC
TRBD1	TRBJ1-6	TRBV2	.	CASSRGQVNNSPLHF	TGTGCCAGCAGCCGCGGACAGGTTAATAATTCACCCCTCCACTTT
.	TRBJ1-1	TRBV5-1	.	CASSPGSVNTEAFF	TGCGCCAGCAGCCCGGGATCTGTGAACACTGAAGCTTTCTTT
.	TRBJ2-1	TRBV28	once	CASGRPTYNEQFF	TGTGCCAGCGGCCGCCCAACCTACAATGAGCAGTTCTTC
.	TRBJ1-4	TRBV6-5	few	CATHQRDFNEKLFF	TGTGCCACCCACCAAAGGGACTTTAATGAAAAACTGTTTTTT
.	TRBJ1-2	TRBV5-1	.	CASTPDIGYGYTF	TGCGCCAGCACCCCGGACATTGGGTATGGCTACACCTTC